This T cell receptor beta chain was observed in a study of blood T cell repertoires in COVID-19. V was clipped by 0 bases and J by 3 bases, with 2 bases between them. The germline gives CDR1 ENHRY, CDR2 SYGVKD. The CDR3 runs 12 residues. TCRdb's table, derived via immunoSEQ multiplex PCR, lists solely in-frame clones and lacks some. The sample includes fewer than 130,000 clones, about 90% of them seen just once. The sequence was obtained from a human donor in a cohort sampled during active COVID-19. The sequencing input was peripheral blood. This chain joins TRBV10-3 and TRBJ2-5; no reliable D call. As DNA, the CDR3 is TGTGCCATCAGTGAGTCTAAAGAGACCCAGTACTTC. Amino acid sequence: CAISESKETQYF.